What follows are 8 T cell receptor beta chains derived from one specimen sequenced in a study of shared clonotypes between healthy human individuals. Sequencing was performed with immunoSEQ multiplex PCR; in TCRdb, only in-frame clones are kept and a portion is missing. The table has over 850,000 clones, about 80% seen once; the top ten hold 0.6% to 0.75%. Material for sequencing was memory CD4+ T cells from PBMCs. Sample subset: CD45RA-negative fraction. The receptors were sampled from a man aged 18 to 30 in good health. Some clones in this sample may be carry-over from other donors' samples.

This chain links TRBV18 with TRBJ1-2; TRBD1 might be the D (6 bases). The CDR3 has 16 residues. Deletions cut 3 bases from V and 0 bases from J, with 14 bases between. In germline, CDR1 is KGHSH, CDR2 LQKENI. CDR3 protein: CASSPSRDTSNYGYTF. The CDR3 region has the DNA TGTGCCAGCTCACCCTCCCGGGACACCTCTAACTATGGCTACACCTTC.

This rearrangement joins TRBV28 to TRBJ2-7, with 7 bases fitting TRBD1. The CDR3 length is 17 residues. V lost 2 bases to trimming and J lost 4 bases; unmatched junction nucleotides: 14. Per germline, CDR1 MDHEN and CDR2 SYDVKM. Written as DNA, the CDR3 is TGTGCCAGCAGTTTAAGGGGGACGGCAGGGGGAGAGTACGAGCAGTACTTC. This sequence encodes CASSLRGTAGGEYEQYF.

Regarding this clone: The identical CDR3 is also encoded by other nucleotide sequences in the sample. The chain recombines TRBV5-4 with TRBJ2-3; D tentatively reads TRBD1 or TRBD2 (6 bases each). This CDR3 spans 14 amino acids. The V gene lost 0 bases and the J gene lost 5 bases, with 10 bases spanning the gap. Germline values: CDR1 SGHNT, CDR2 YYREEE (reference sequence). The CDR3 bases are TGTGCCAGCAGCTTGGCTGGGGGGCTAGATACGCAGTATTTT. Translated: CASSLAGGLDTQYF.

V and J are TRBV7-2 and TRBJ2-7; possible D gene TRBD1, 6 bases. This CDR3 is built from 13 residues. The germline CDR1 and CDR2 sequences are SGHTA and FQGNSA. With 0 bases removed from V and 6 bases from J, the gap between germline ends came to 9 bases. In DNA form, the CDR3 reads TGTGCCAGCAGCTTAGCCCGACAGGTCGAGCAGTACTTC. Translation: CASSLARQVEQYF. Filled out from reference TRBV7-2 and TRBJ2-7, the complete variable domain reads GAGVSQSPSNKVTEKGKDVELRCDPISGHTALYWYRQSLGQGLEFLIYFQGNSAPDKSGLPSDRFSAERTGGSVSTLTIQRTQQEDSAVYLCASSLARQVEQYFGPGTRLTVT.

The chain has TRBV5-1 and TRBJ2-1, with 8 positions matching TRBD1. Per the germline V gene, CDR1 is SGHRS and CDR2 is YFSETQ. CDR3 size: 15 residues. Trimming cost V 0 bases and J 9 bases; bases outside gene matches: 8. The CDR3 spells CASSLVAGGSVEQFF. CDR3 DNA: TGCGCCAGCAGCTTGGTAGCAGGGGGCTCGGTTGAGCAGTTCTTC.

The chain joins TRBV7-9 to TRBJ2-1, with 9 bases that match TRBD2. From germline, CDR1 is SEHNR and CDR2 FQNEAQ (reference sequence). The length of the CDR3 is 17 residues. V dropped 2 bases and J dropped 1; count of bases not matched to a gene: 6. CDR3: CASSLSGLAESYNEQFF. Here the CDR3 DNA reads TGTGCCAGCAGCTTATCGGGACTAGCAGAATCCTACAATGAGCAGTTCTTC.

This clone occurred a few times. The chain has TRBV4-2 and TRBJ2-6; the match to TRBD1 covers 11 bases. Germline V CDR1 and CDR2: LGHNA, YNFKEQ. After removal of 0 bases from V and 3 bases from J, the junction contained 4 bases not matched to a gene. CDR3 size: 18 residues. CDR3 DNA sequence: TGTGCCAGCAGCCAAGATTGGACAGGGGGCATTGGGGCCAACGTCCTGACTTTC. Protein sequence: CASSQDWTGGIGANVLTF.

The V gene is TRBV5-5, the J gene TRBJ1-1, with a possible D match to TRBD1 (5 bases). In germline, CDR1 is SGHKS, CDR2 YYEKEE (reference sequence). The CDR3 sequence is 16 residues long. The V end lost 1 base, the J end lost 0 bases, and 13 bases lay between the germline ends. CDR3 amino acids: CASSLSVRGLNTEAFF. CDR3 in DNA: TGTGCCAGCAGCTTGTCGGTTAGGGGTTTGAACACTGAAGCTTTCTTT. The full variable domain, rest sourced from reference TRBV5-5 and TRBJ1-1, is DAGVTQSPTHLIKTRGQQVTLRCSPISGHKSVSWYQQVLGQGPQFIFQYYEKEERGRGNFPDRFSARQFPNYSSELNVNALLLGDSALYLCASSLSVRGLNTEAFFGQGTRLTVV.